This T cell receptor beta chain originates from a study of shared clonotypes between healthy human individuals (dated by TCRdb to about 2020). The study in broad terms: A couple of women and a few men aged 18 to 49 years were included in the cohort. Per donor, three plates each were used for CD4 naive and CD4 memory, two for CD8 naive, and one for CD8 memory. The study deeply sequenced blood TCR repertoires of 5 or 6 healthy adults to estimate repertoire size and the extent of clonotype sharing between individuals. To increase sequencing depth and limit assay-specific biases, different laboratories used diverse techniques to prepare libraries and sequence TCR repertoires. Leukapheresis yielded between about 0.9 and 9.5 billion PBMCs per donor. Summary of the overall study and its limitations: About 5% of naive CD4, 3.5% of naive CD8, roughly 2.4% of memory CD4, and 0.4% of memory CD8 clonotypes were shared across four donors. Even with the large sequencing depth, rarefaction of the sorted-subset datasets indicated that sequencing was incomplete. Compared with non-shared clonotypes, the clonotypes found in all four sorted-subset donors had higher generation probabilities. The genetic and exposure-history diversity represented was limited by the small number of donors. Naive subsets generally had larger estimated clonotype richness than memory subsets did. Pairwise subsampling led to the expectation that sequencing depth would affect the degree of clonotype sharing among donors. Sampling was limited to blood, and TCR repertoires in tissue likely differ from TCR repertoires in blood.

The donors were healthy, HIV-negative adults with no recently reported acute infections or vaccinations. Every donor was a Caucasian adult living in Nashville, Tennessee, USA. CD4+ T cells were enriched by magnetic negative selection, after which naive cells were positively selected on CD45RA and the negative fraction was taken as the memory subset. Blood was collected by leukapheresis, and PBMCs were isolated by Ficoll-Histopaque density gradient centrifugation and then cryopreserved in liquid nitrogen vapor phase. Analytical flow cytometry was used to check the purity and quantity of every magnetically sorted T cell population. Each sorted fraction had its genomic DNA isolated and then quantified by UV absorbance on a Nanodrop 2000c. The germline V gene encodes CDR1 SGHVS and CDR2 FQNEAQ. From the cysteine through the phenylalanine, the CDR3 covers 16 amino acids. Only CDR3 DNA remains: 48 bases, in frame from the first base. V loses 6 bases, J loses 6 bases, and the germline ends lie 20 bases apart.

TCR CDR3 regions were amplified from genomic DNA by multiplex PCR using the deep immunoSEQ assay. For each cell subset, the extracted genomic DNA was distributed evenly across all wells of several immunoSEQ 96-well plates, and each plate served as one replicate. Each replicate PCR for sorted subsets received around 200 ng genomic DNA, equal to roughly 33,000 T cell genomes. Purified libraries were quantified with a Qubit 3.0 fluorometer, sized on a Bioanalyzer 2100, and re-quantified with the KAPA Library Quantification kit. Every immunoSEQ 96-well plate was sequenced on a dedicated single-read 150-cycle Illumina NextSeq 550 flow cell. Per the authors' processing: The immunoSEQ output contained only junctional sequences without quality scores, so filtering could not match that applied to full-length reads. To assign V/J genes and CDR3, sequences were annotated against IMGT germline references using PyIR, a Python wrapper for IgBLAST v1.9. Reads were filtered out if the reads had weak V/J assignments (E-value above 1e-6), no CDR3, stop codons, out-of-frame junctions, or ambiguous translated residues. V3J clonotypes were defined as sequences sharing the same inferred V gene, J gene, and CDR3 amino acid sequence. To compute the percentage overlap between repertoires, the number of shared unique clonotypes was divided by the size of the smaller repertoire. Three approaches were used to assess repertoire richness: RTK rarefaction, the Chao1 estimator, and Recon v2.1 estimates of unobserved clonotypes. OLGA was used to compute generation probabilities for all TCRbeta clonotypes that the gDNA method yielded from several donors. In its TCRdb copy, this immuneACCESS table keeps in-frame sequences only and misses some clones. Where compared with another copy, unresolved V genes explain less than half of these, and the others have no known cause. V, J and clone size are taken as reported in that table, and D and trimming were inferred from the DNA itself. The sample table shows roughly 1,600,000 clones, and 98% to 99% are seen once. Roughly 0.36% of the sample rests with the top ten.

About this clone: Its antigen has not been determined. Per-nucleotide qualities are absent, and no much larger clonotype sits a single base away.

The sequencing input was naive CD4+ T cells sorted from blood. The intended sense of this specimen's cell subset or site label: CD45RA+ positively selected. This clonotype was sampled from a man aged 25-45 years in good health. The rearranged chain carries TRBV7-8 and TRBJ2-2; the D segment could be TRBD1, given 8 matching bases. The DNA reads TGTGCCAGCAGTCAAAACAGGGGGGGCTTCCCCGGGGAGCTGTTTTTT. The translation is CASSQNRGGFPGELFF.